Following are 6 T cell receptor beta chains from one sample sequenced in a study of blood T cell repertoires in COVID-19. Clones were read by immunoSEQ multiplex PCR, and TCRdb kept only the in-frame ones, dropping some. The repertoire holds fewer than 300,000 clones, with roughly 86% as singletons. Sequences were obtained from peripheral blood. All receptors come from a woman aged 25 to 39 with acute or convalescent COVID-19.

The V call is TRBV4-1, the J call TRBJ1-3; D remains unclear. Germline V gene sequence: CDR1 MGHRA, CDR2 YSYEKL. The CDR3 runs to 14 residues. The V end lost 4 bases, the J end lost 4 bases, and 11 bases lay between the germline ends. The CDR3 here is CASSLPRLGNTIYF. CDR3 in DNA: TGCGCCAGCAGCCTCCCCCGCCTAGGAAACACCATATATTTT.

This clone has a single count. J is TRBJ1-5 and V is TRBV7-9; tentatively, D is TRBD1 (5 bases). Trimming left V 4 bases short and J 11 bases short, with 18 bases between. Per the germline V gene, CDR1 is SEHNR and CDR2 is FQNEAQ (reference sequence). The CDR3 consists of 14 residues. The CDR3 sequence is CASSSSGKPFTQHF. The CDR3 region has the DNA TGTGCCAGCAGCTCCTCAGGGAAACCCTTTACCCAGCATTTT.

The chain couples TRBV7-2 to TRBJ2-1; D perhaps matches TRBD2 (5 bases). The CDR3 is made up of 14 amino acids. Trimming took 5 bases from V and 5 from J, leaving 13 bases between them. The germline V gene encodes CDR1 SGHTA and CDR2 FQGNSA. Written as DNA, the CDR3 is TGTGCCAGCAGCCCTGGGTGGCGGGACAATGAGCAGTTCTTC. It translates to CASSPGWRDNEQFF.

The CDR3 region is CASSVFRTSMYEQYF. The CDR3, as DNA: TGTGCCAGTAGTGTGTTTAGGACTAGCATGTACGAGCAGTACTTC. The V call is TRBV19, the J call TRBJ2-7; 8 nucleotides align to TRBD2. In germline, CDR1 is LNHDA, CDR2 SQIVND (reference sequence). The CDR3 is 15 residues long. Germline trimming cut 5 bases from V and 4 bases from J; bases unmatched to any gene: 10.

The rearrangement uses TRBV5-8 and TRBJ1-1; TRBD1 might be the D (6 bases). Germline V gene data show CDR1 as SGHTS and CDR2 as YDEGEE. CDR3 length: 14 residues. V lost 4 bases, J lost 6 bases, and 16 bases lay in between. The CDR3 bases are TGTGCCAGCAGCACCCGACAGGTTGGAGCTGAAGCTTTCTTT. Its protein is CASSTRQVGAEAFF.

The gene calls are TRBV18 and TRBJ1-1; D gene uncertain. The CDR3 is 13 residues long. The germline V gene has CDR1 KGHSH and CDR2 LQKENI. Trimming removed 8 bases at V and 1 base at J, with 11 bases between. The CDR3 DNA sequence: TGTGCCAGCCACCTCTCGGGGAACACTGAAGCTTTCTTT. Its protein is CASHLSGNTEAFF.